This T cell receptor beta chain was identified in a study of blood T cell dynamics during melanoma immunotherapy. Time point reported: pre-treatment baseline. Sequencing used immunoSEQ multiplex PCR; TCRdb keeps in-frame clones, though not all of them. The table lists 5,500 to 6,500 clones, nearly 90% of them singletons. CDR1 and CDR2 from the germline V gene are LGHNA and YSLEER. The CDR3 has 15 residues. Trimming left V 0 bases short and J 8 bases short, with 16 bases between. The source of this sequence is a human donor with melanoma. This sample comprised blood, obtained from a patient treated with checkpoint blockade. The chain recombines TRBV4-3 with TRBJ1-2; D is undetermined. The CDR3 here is CASSQDLKGRGGYTF. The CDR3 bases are TGCGCCAGCAGCCAAGATCTAAAGGGCCGAGGGGGCTACACCTTC.